This T cell receptor (beta chain) is drawn from a study of PD-1 blockade in classical Hodgkin lymphoma. As for the study in general: Intravenous delivery of nivolumab at 3 mg/kg to patients occurred every 2 weeks.

Every patient was affected by relapse after autologous stem cell transplantation, while exposure to brentuximab vedotin was not uniform. Using immunoSEQ multiplex PCR, the repertoire was profiled, and TCRdb retains in-frame clones only, with some absent. The sample has some 41,000 clones; 60% to 85% are singletons. CDR1 and CDR2 (germline): SGHDT, YYEEEE. Trimming removed 1 base from V and 0 bases from J, with 14 bases in between. The CDR3 covers 17 residues. The clonotype was recovered from a human donor with classical Hodgkin lymphoma. This material consisted of peripheral blood mononuclear cells (PBMCs), taken at baseline. This chain links TRBV5-6 with TRBJ2-4; possible D gene TRBD2, 5 bases. CDR3 amino acids: CASSLIDGNIAKNIQYF. As DNA, the CDR3 is TGTGCCAGCAGCTTGATCGACGGGAACATAGCCAAAAACATTCAGTACTTC.